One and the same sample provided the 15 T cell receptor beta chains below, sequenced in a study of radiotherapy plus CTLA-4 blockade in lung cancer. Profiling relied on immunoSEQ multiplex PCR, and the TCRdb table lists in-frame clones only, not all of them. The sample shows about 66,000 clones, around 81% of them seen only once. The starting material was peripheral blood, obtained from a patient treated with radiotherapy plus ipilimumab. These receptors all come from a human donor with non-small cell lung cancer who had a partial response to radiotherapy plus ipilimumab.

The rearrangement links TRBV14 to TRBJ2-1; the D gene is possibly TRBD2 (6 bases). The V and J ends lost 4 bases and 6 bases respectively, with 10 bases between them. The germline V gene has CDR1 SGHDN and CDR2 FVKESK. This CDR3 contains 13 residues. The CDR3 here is CASSRLGSNEQFF. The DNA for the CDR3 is TGTGCCAGCAGCCGCCTCGGGAGCAATGAGCAGTTCTTC.

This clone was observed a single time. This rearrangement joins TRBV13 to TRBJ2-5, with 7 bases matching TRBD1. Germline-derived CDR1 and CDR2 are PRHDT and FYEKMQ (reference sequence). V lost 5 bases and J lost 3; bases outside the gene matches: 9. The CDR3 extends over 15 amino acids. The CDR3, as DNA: TGTGCCAGCAGCCCCGGGACAGCTCCCGAAGAGACCCAGTACTTC. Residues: CASSPGTAPEETQYF.

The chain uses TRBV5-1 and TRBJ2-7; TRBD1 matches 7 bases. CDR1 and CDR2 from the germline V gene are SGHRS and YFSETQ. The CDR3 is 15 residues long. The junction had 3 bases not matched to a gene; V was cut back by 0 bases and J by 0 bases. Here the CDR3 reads CASSLADRASYEQYF. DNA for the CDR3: TGCGCCAGCAGCTTGGCCGACAGGGCCTCCTACGAGCAGTACTTC. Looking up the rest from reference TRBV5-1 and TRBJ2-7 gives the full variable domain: KAGVTQTPRYLIKTRGQQVTLSCSPISGHRSVSWYQQTPGQGLQFLFEYFSETQRNKGNFPGRFSGRQFSNSRSEMNVSTLELGDSALYLCASSLADRASYEQYFGPGTRLTVT.

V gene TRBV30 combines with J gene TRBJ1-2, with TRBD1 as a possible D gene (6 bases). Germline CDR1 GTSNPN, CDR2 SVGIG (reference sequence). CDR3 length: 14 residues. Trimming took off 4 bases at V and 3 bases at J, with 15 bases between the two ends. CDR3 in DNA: TGTGCCTGGACCAAACGGGGGGCGGACTATGGCTACACCTTC. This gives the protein CAWTKRGADYGYTF.

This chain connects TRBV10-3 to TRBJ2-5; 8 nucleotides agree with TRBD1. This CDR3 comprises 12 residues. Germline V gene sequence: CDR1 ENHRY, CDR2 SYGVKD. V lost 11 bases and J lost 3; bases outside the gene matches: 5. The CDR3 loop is CAASQGEETQYF. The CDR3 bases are TGTGCCGCCTCACAGGGGGAAGAGACCCAGTACTTC.

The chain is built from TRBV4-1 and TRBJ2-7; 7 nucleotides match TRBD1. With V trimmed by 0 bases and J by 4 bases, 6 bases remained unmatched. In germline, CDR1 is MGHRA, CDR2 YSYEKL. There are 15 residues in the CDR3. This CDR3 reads CASSQDRDRAYEQYF. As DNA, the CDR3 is TGCGCCAGCAGCCAAGACCGGGACAGAGCTTACGAGCAGTACTTC.

CDR3 in amino acids: CASSGNLAGVTEQYF. In DNA form, the CDR3 reads TGTGCCAGCAGCGGGAATCTAGCGGGAGTTACCGAGCAGTACTTC. The chain is built from TRBV11-2 and TRBJ2-7; 10 bases line up with TRBD2. The CDR3 is made up of 15 amino acids. V dropped 5 bases and J dropped 6; count of bases not matched to a gene: 10. CDR1 is SGHAT, CDR2 FQNNGV, per germline.

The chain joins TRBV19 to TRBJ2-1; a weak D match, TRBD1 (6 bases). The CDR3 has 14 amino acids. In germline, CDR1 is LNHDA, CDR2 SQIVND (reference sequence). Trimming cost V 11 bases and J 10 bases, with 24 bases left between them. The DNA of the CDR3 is TGTGCCTCTGGGGGCCATACTTCGTTTCGAGAGCAGTTCTTC. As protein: CASGGHTSFREQFF.

The DNA for the CDR3 is TGCAGCGTTGACCCTGGGACTAGCGGAGAATACGAGCAGTACTTC. Translating gives CSVDPGTSGEYEQYF. The rearrangement links TRBV29-1 to TRBJ2-7; 11 nucleotides line up with TRBD2. Per the germline V gene, CDR1 is SQVTM and CDR2 is ANQGSEA. The J segment lost 4 bases and the V segment lost 3 bases, leaving 8 bases of the junction unmatched. The CDR3 contains 15 residues.

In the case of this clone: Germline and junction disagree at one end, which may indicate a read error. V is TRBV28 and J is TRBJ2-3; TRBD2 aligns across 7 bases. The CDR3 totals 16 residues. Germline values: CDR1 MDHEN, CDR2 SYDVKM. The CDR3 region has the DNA TGTGCCGGCAGTTTAGAAGGGGAGGGAGGAAGAGATACGCAGTATTTT. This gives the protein CAGSLEGEGGRDTQYF.

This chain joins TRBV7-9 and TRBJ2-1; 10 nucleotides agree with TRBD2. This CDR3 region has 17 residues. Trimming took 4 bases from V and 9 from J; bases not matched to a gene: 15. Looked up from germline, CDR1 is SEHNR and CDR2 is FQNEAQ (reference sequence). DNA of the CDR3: TGTGCCAGCAGCTCCAAGGGGTCAGCGGGAGGGCTAGGTGAGCAGTTCTTC. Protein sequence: CASSSKGSAGGLGEQFF.

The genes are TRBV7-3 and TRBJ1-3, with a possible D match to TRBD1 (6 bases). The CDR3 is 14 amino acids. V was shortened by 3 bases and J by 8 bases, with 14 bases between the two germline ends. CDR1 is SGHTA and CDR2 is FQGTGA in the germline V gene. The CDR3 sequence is CASSFDRRLDTIYF. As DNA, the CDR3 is TGTGCCAGCAGCTTCGACAGGCGTTTGGACACCATATATTTT.

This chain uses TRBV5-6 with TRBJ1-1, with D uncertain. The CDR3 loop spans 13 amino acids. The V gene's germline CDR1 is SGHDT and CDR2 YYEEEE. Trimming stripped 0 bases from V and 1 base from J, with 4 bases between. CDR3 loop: CASSLGPNTEAFF. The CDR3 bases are TGTGCCAGCAGCTTGGGGCCGAACACTGAAGCTTTCTTT.

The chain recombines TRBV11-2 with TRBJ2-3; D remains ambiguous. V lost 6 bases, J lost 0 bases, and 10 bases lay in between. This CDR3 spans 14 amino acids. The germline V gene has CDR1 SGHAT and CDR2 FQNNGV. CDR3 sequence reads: CASRPTTSTDTQYF. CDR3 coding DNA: TGTGCCAGCAGACCCACTACTAGCACAGATACGCAGTATTTT.

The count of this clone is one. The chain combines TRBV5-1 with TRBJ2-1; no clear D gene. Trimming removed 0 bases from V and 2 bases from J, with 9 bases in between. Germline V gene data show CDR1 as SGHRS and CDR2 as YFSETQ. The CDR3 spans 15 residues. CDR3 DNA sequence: TGCGCCAGCAGCTTGGGGAGTCAGACCTACAATGAGCAGTTCTTC. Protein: CASSLGSQTYNEQFF.